Below, 6 T cell receptor beta chains from the same sample are listed, as sequenced in a study of cytomegalovirus exposure and HLA in healthy donors (dated by TCRdb to about 2017). Receptor libraries were prepared by the immunoSEQ multiplex PCR assay. As stored in TCRdb, this immuneACCESS dataset retains in-frame rearrangements with V and J assigned. A fraction of the clones does not appear; measured against another copy, unresolved V genes explain less than half of the discrepancy, and the remainder lacks a known reason. The sample records some 150,000 clones, about 94% of which are singletons. Of the sample, less than 2% falls within the top ten clones. The specimen sequenced was PBMCs. These receptors originate from a man between 18 and 35 years old in good health and CMV-seropositive.

The chain uses TRBV10-1 and TRBJ2-7, with D possibly being TRBD2 (5 bases). In germline, CDR1 is WNHNN, CDR2 SYGVQD (reference sequence). V lost 3 bases and J lost 2, with 14 bases in between. There are 15 residues in the CDR3. This CDR3 reads CASSDKGASAYEQYF. For the CDR3, the DNA is TGCGCCAGCAGTGACAAGGGAGCGTCCGCCTACGAGCAGTACTTC.

The V and J genes are TRBV7-9 and TRBJ1-1, with D maybe TRBD1 (6 bases). This CDR3 comprises 13 residues. Germline lookup yields CDR1 SEHNR and CDR2 FQNEAQ (reference sequence). The V and J ends lost 4 bases and 11 bases respectively, with 17 bases between them. The CDR3: CASSSRQEAGAFF. The CDR3 DNA sequence: TGTGCCAGCAGCTCAAGACAGGAGGCAGGGGCTTTCTTT. Using reference TRBV7-9 and TRBJ1-1 for the parts outside the CDR3, the full variable domain is DTGVSQNPRHKITKRGQNVTFRCDPISEHNRLYWYRQTLGQGPEFLTYFQNEAQLEKSRLLSDRFSAERPKGSFSTLEIQRTEQGDSAMYLCASSSRQEAGAFFGQGTRLTVV.

The chain links TRBV4-2 to TRBJ1-6, with D tentatively TRBD1 (5 bases). Germline loops: CDR1 LGHNA, CDR2 YNFKEQ. V shed 4 bases and J shed 10 bases, with 11 bases lying between them. There are 13 residues in the CDR3. The CDR3 bases are TGTGCCAGCAGCCCCCTCAGGGAATCACCCCTCCACTTT. Translating it yields CASSPLRESPLHF.

The V call is TRBV27, the J call TRBJ2-3; D not resolved. The V gene's germline CDR1 is MNHEY and CDR2 SMNVEV (reference sequence). V was shortened by 0 bases and J by 5 bases, with 9 bases between the two germline ends. This CDR3 spans 14 amino acids. CDR3 loop: CASSLSRPGDTQYF. DNA of the CDR3: TGTGCCAGCAGTTTATCCCGGCCGGGAGATACGCAGTATTTT.

The chain employs TRBV5-1 and TRBJ2-1; D remains ambiguous. The CDR3 loop spans 16 amino acids. CDR1 and CDR2 from the germline V gene are SGHRS and YFSETQ. V was shortened by 4 bases and J by 0 bases, with 14 bases between the two germline ends. As DNA, the CDR3 is TGCGCCAGCAGCCCGCGGTTGACGAGCTCCTACAATGAGCAGTTCTTC. Encoded protein: CASSPRLTSSYNEQFF. The full variable domain, rest sourced from reference TRBV5-1 and TRBJ2-1, is KAGVTQTPRYLIKTRGQQVTLSCSPISGHRSVSWYQQTPGQGLQFLFEYFSETQRNKGNFPGRFSGRQFSNSRSEMNVSTLELGDSALYLCASSPRLTSSYNEQFFGPGTRLTVL.

V and J are TRBV29-1 and TRBJ1-4; D unresolved. V was cut by 2 bases and J by 5 bases, with 3 bases left in between. There are 11 residues in the CDR3. Germline CDR1 is SQVTM and CDR2 is ANQGSEA. The CDR3 DNA sequence: TGCAGCGTTGAAACAAATGAAAAACTGTTTTTT. This gives the protein CSVETNEKLFF.